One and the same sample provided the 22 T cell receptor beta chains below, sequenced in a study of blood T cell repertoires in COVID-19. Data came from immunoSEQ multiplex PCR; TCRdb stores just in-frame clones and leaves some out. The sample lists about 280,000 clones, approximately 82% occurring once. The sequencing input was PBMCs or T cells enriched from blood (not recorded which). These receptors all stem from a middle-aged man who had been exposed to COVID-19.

In nucleotides, the CDR3 is TGTGCCAGCAGCTTAGAAATAGCGGTGTTACCCACAGATACGCAGTATTTT. It encodes CASSLEIAVLPTDTQYF. This chain joins TRBV11-3 and TRBJ2-3; D is possibly TRBD2 (6 bases). The CDR3 is 17 amino acids. Trimming took off 0 bases at V and 2 bases at J, with 15 bases between the two ends. From germline, CDR1 is SGHNT and CDR2 YENEEA.

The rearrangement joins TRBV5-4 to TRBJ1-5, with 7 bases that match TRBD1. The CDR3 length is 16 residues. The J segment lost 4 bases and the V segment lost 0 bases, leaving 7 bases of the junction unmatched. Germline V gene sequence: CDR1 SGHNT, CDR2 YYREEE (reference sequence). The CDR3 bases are TGTGCCAGCAGCTTGGGGGGACAGTCATTGAATCAGCCCCAGCATTTT. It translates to CASSLGGQSLNQPQHF.

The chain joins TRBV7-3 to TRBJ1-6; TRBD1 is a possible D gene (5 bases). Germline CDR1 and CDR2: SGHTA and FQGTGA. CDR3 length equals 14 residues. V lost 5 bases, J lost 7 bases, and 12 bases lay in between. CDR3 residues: CASSRGTANSPLHF. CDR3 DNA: TGTGCCAGCAGCCGCGGGACGGCAAATTCACCCCTCCACTTT.

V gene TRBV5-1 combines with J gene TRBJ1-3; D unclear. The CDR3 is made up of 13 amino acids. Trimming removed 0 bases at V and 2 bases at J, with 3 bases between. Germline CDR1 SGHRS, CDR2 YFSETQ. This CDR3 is CASSLDTGNTIYF. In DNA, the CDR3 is TGCGCCAGCAGCTTGGACACTGGAAACACCATATATTTT.

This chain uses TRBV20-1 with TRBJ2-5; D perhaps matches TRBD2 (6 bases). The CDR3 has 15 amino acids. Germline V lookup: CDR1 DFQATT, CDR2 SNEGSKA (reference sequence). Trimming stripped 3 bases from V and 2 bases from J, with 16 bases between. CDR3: CSASLTGGVQETQYF. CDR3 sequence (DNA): TGCAGTGCTAGTCTGACCGGGGGAGTACAAGAGACCCAGTACTTC.

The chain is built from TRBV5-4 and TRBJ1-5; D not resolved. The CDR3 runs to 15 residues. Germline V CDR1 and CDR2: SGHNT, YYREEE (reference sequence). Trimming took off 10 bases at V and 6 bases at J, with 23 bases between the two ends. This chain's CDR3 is CAAQNSGVGSQPQHF. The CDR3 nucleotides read TGTGCCGCCCAGAACAGTGGCGTTGGGTCTCAGCCCCAGCATTTT.

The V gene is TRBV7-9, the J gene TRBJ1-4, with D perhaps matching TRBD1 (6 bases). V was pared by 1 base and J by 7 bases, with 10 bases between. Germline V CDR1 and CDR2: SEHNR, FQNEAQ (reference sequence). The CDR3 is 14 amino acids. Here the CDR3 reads CASSLVGGGEKLFF. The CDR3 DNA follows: TGTGCCAGCAGCTTAGTAGGGGGTGGTGAAAAACTGTTTTTT.

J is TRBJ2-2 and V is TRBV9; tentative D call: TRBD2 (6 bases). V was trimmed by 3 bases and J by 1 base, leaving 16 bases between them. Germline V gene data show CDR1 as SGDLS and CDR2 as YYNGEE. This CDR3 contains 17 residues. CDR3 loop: CASSATSRGMNTGELFF. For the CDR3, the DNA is TGTGCCAGCAGCGCCACGTCCCGCGGGATGAACACCGGGGAGCTGTTTTTT.

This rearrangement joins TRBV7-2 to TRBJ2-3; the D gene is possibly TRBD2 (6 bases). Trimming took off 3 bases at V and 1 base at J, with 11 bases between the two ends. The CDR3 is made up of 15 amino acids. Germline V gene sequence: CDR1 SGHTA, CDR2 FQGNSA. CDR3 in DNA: TGTGCCAGCAGCTTCCTGGGGGGAGGCACAGATACGCAGTATTTT. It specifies CASSFLGGGTDTQYF.

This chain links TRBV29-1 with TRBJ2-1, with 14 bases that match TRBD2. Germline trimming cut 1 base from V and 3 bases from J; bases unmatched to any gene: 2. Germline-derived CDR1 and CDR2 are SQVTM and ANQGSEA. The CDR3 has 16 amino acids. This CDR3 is CSVEGLAGGYYNEQFF. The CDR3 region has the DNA TGCAGCGTTGAAGGACTAGCGGGAGGGTACTACAATGAGCAGTTCTTC.

CDR3 DNA sequence: TGCGCCAGCAGGAGCCCCGCGGGAAAGCAGTTCTTC. Its translation is CASRSPAGKQFF. The chain combines TRBV10-1 with TRBJ2-1; possibly TRBD2 for D (6 bases). Germline V CDR1 and CDR2: WNHNN, SYGVQD (reference sequence). V was shortened by 6 bases and J by 11 bases, with 14 bases between the two germline ends. The CDR3 is made up of 12 amino acids.

In DNA, the CDR3 is TGCGCCAGCAGACTAGCGGGGGGCAATGAGCAGTTCTTC. Residues: CASRLAGGNEQFF. The chain links TRBV4-1 to TRBJ2-1; TRBD2 agrees at 12 bases. V trimming: 6 bases; J trimming: 6 bases; junction bases outside the gene matches: 0. The germline V gene encodes CDR1 MGHRA and CDR2 YSYEKL. This CDR3 is built from 13 residues.

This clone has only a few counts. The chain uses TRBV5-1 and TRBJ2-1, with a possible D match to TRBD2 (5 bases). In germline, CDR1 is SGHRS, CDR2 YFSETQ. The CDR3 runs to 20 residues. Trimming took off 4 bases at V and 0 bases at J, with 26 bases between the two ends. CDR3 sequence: CASSKPRNQTHEGSYNEQFF. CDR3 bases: TGCGCCAGCAGCAAACCCCGAAACCAGACTCACGAGGGCTCCTACAATGAGCAGTTCTTC.

The CDR3 DNA reads TGTGCCAGCAGCTTAATTGGGGGCCAATTAGGCGAGCAGTACTTC. This gives the protein CASSLIGGQLGEQYF. V is TRBV11-2 and J is TRBJ2-7, with D maybe TRBD1 (6 bases). V shed 2 bases and J shed 6 bases, with 17 bases lying between them. Per the germline V gene, CDR1 is SGHAT and CDR2 is FQNNGV. The CDR3 is made up of 15 amino acids. Full variable domain (rest looked up from reference TRBV11-2 and TRBJ2-7): EAGVAQSPRYKIIEKRQSVAFWCNPISGHATLYWYQQILGQGPKLLIQFQNNGVVDDSQLPKDRFSAERLKGVDSTLKIQPAKLEDSAVYLCASSLIGGQLGEQYFGPGTRLTVT.

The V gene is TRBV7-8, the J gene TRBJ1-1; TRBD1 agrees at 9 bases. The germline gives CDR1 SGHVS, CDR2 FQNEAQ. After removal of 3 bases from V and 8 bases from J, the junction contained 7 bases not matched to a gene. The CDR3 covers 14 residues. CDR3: CASSLMGQGREAFF. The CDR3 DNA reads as TGTGCCAGCAGCTTGATGGGACAGGGAAGAGAAGCTTTCTTT.

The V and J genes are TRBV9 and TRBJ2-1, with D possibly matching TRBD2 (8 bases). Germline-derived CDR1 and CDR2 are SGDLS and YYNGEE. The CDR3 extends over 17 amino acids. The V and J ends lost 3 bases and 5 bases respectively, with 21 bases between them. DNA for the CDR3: TGTGCCAGCAGCGCTAGAGGGGGCGGGAGGTCAAACAATGAGCAGTTCTTC. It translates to CASSARGGGRSNNEQFF.

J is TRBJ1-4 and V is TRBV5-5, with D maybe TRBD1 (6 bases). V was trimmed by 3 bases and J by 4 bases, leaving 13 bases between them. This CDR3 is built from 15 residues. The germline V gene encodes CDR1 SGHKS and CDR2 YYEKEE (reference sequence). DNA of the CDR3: TGTGCCAGCAGCTACACAGGGTCCTTTAATGAAAAACTGTTTTTT. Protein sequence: CASSYTGSFNEKLFF.

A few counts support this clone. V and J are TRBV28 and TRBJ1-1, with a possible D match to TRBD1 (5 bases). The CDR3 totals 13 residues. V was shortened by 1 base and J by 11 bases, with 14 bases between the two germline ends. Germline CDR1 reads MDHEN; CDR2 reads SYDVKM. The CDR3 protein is CASSLSGMKSAFF. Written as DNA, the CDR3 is TGTGCCAGCAGTTTATCAGGGATGAAGAGCGCTTTCTTT.

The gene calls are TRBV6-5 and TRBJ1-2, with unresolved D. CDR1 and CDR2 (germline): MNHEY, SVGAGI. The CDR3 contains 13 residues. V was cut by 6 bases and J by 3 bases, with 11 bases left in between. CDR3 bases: TGTGCCAGCAGCCCCCTTGGGCACTATGGCTACACCTTC. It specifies CASSPLGHYGYTF.

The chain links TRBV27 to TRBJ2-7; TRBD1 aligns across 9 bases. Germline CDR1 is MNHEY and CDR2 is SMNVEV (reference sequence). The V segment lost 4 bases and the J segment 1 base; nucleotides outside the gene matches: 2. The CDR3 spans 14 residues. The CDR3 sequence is CASSWGTGSYEQYF. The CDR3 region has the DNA TGTGCCAGCAGTTGGGGGACAGGGTCCTACGAGCAGTACTTC.

CDR3 residues: CASSRRQGPYEQYF. The CDR3 nucleotides read TGTGCCAGCAGCAGACGACAGGGCCCCTACGAGCAGTACTTC. The rearrangement joins TRBV9 to TRBJ2-7; TRBD1 agrees at 7 bases. The CDR3 covers 14 residues. V lost 4 bases to trimming and J lost 2 bases; unmatched junction nucleotides: 6. The germline gives CDR1 SGDLS, CDR2 YYNGEE. Based on the CDR3 plus reference TRBV9 and TRBJ2-7, the full variable domain is DSGVTQTPKHLITATGQRVTLRCSPRSGDLSVYWYQQSLDQGLQFLIQYYNGEERAKGNILERFSAQQFPDLHSELNLSSLELGDSALYFCASSRRQGPYEQYFGPGTRLTVT.

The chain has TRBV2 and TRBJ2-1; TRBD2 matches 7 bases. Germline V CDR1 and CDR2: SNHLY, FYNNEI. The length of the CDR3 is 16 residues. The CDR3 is CATAGREYLPYNEQFF. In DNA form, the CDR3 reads TGTGCGACGGCGGGGCGGGAGTATCTACCCTACAATGAGCAGTTCTTC.